A single sample is the source of the 27 T cell receptor beta chains below, sequenced in a study of blood T cell repertoires in COVID-19 (dated by TCRdb to about 2020). The method behind the library was the immunoSEQ multiplex PCR assay. TCRdb retrieved this table from immuneACCESS and kept in-frame rearrangements only. Not all clones are present; in checked studies, unresolved V genes account for under half, and no reason is known for the remainder. A total of 150,000 or so clones appear in this sample, approximately 87% of them only once. 1.2% of the sample lies in the top ten. The sequencing sample was made of PBMCs or T cells enriched from blood (not recorded which). The source of these receptors is a woman under 40 with acute COVID-19.

V is TRBV7-2 and J is TRBJ1-1; 9 bases are shared with TRBD1. V was pared by 6 bases and J by 3 bases, with 5 bases of the junction left unmatched. CDR1 is SGHTA and CDR2 is FQGNSA in the germline V gene. The CDR3 covers 14 residues. The CDR3 DNA reads TGTGCCAGCAGTTCGACAGGGGGGGACACTGAAGCTTTCTTT. It encodes CASSSTGGDTEAFF.

The chain combines TRBV3-1 (or the pseudogene TRBV3-2) with TRBJ1-2, with no clear D. Trimming took off 0 bases at V and 4 bases at J, with 12 bases between the two ends. The CDR3 length is 15 residues. From germline, CDR1 is LGHDT and CDR2 YNNKEL (reference sequence). The CDR3 DNA reads TGTGCCAGCAGCCAAGACCAGGAAGTATTCTATGGCTACACCTTC. Translated, it gives CASSQDQEVFYGYTF.

This rearrangement joins TRBV4-1 to TRBJ1-1, with 7 bases that match TRBD1. The CDR3 sequence is 14 residues long. From germline, CDR1 is MGHRA and CDR2 YSYEKL. The V and J ends lost 0 bases and 5 bases, in that order; junction bases with no gene match: 3. Here the CDR3 reads CASSQDRGLTEAFF. CDR3 in DNA: TGCGCCAGCAGCCAAGACAGGGGGTTGACTGAAGCTTTCTTT.

This chain connects TRBV6-8 to TRBJ1-6; no definite D call. CDR1 is MNHGY, CDR2 SAAAGT, per germline. V shed 4 bases and J shed 5 bases, with 12 bases lying between them. The CDR3 runs 15 residues. The CDR3 DNA reads as TGTGCCAGCAGTTCTCCGGCAGCGCATAATTCACCCCTCCACTTT. As protein: CASSSPAAHNSPLHF.

V usage is TRBV27 and J usage is TRBJ2-7, with D possibly being TRBD2 (7 bases). The CDR3 contains 15 residues. Germline CDR1 MNHEY, CDR2 SMNVEV (reference sequence). The V gene lost 8 bases and the J gene lost 4 bases, with 21 bases spanning the gap. The CDR3 protein is CASRDVGGASYEQYF. The CDR3 coding sequence is TGTGCCAGCCGAGATGTTGGGGGGGCATCTTACGAGCAGTACTTC.

The V call is TRBV4-3, the J call TRBJ1-1; maybe TRBD1 (6 bases). Germline V lookup: CDR1 LGHNA, CDR2 YSLEER. The CDR3 is 17 amino acids. V gave up 0 bases and J gave up 4 bases, with 18 bases separating them. The CDR3 DNA follows: TGCGCCAGCAGCCAAGAGGCGGGGGCTACAGGAATCACTGAAGCTTTCTTT. Protein: CASSQEAGATGITEAFF.

CDR3 nucleotides: TGCGCCAGCAGCCAAGGGGCCAGCGGGCCCGATTACTCCTACAATGAGCAGTTCTTC. Encoded protein: CASSQGASGPDYSYNEQFF. This rearrangement joins TRBV4-3 to TRBJ2-1; weak D call: TRBD2 (6 bases). With 1 base removed from V and 0 bases from J, the gap between germline ends came to 19 bases. The CDR3 has 19 residues. Germline CDR1 LGHNA, CDR2 YSLEER.

The rearrangement uses TRBV5-1 and TRBJ1-2; 7 bases are shared with TRBD1. J was trimmed by 0 bases and V by 4 bases; bases with no gene match: 3. In germline, CDR1 is SGHRS, CDR2 YFSETQ. This CDR3 is built from 14 residues. The CDR3 protein is CASSAGTANYGYTF. The CDR3 coding sequence is TGCGCCAGCAGCGCCGGGACAGCTAACTATGGCTACACCTTC. The entire variable domain, with the rest obtained from reference TRBV5-1 and TRBJ1-2, is as follows: KAGVTQTPRYLIKTRGQQVTLSCSPISGHRSVSWYQQTPGQGLQFLFEYFSETQRNKGNFPGRFSGRQFSNSRSEMNVSTLELGDSALYLCASSAGTANYGYTFGSGTRLTVV.

The rearrangement joins TRBV10-1 to TRBJ1-1; D perhaps matches TRBD1 (6 bases). Between the trimmed V and J ends, which lost 6 bases and 2 bases, there was a span of 13 bases. Germline V gene lookup returns CDR1 WNHNN and CDR2 SYGVQD (reference sequence). The CDR3 consists of 14 residues. CDR3 sequence reads: CASRIPGHNTEAFF. The CDR3, as DNA: TGCGCCAGCAGAATTCCGGGACACAACACTGAAGCTTTCTTT.

This clone was counted once. J is TRBJ2-2 and V is TRBV7-8; D not resolved. Germline-derived CDR1 and CDR2 are SGHVS and FQNEAQ. The CDR3 covers 16 residues. Trimming pared 0 bases from V and 0 bases from J, leaving 8 bases between. The CDR3 DNA follows: TGTGCCAGCAGCTTAGCCCACAACGCGAACACCGGGGAGCTGTTTTTT. Translating it yields CASSLAHNANTGELFF.

The chain has TRBV5-1 and TRBJ2-1; 11 bases align to TRBD2. J lost 4 bases, V lost 7 bases, and 7 bases had no gene match. Germline V gene lookup returns CDR1 SGHRS and CDR2 YFSETQ. The CDR3 is 15 amino acids. The CDR3 DNA is TGCGCCAGCGCCATAGCGGGAGGGGGATACAATGAGCAGTTCTTC. Amino acids: CASAIAGGGYNEQFF.

CDR3 region: CASSREGRETQYF. Written as DNA, the CDR3 is TGTGCCAGCAGCCGAGAAGGGAGGGAGACCCAGTACTTC. V usage is TRBV9 and J usage is TRBJ2-5, with a tentative D call TRBD2 (6 bases). This CDR3 is built from 13 residues. Between the trimmed V and J ends, which lost 4 bases and 5 bases, there was a span of 12 bases. In germline, CDR1 is SGDLS, CDR2 YYNGEE.

In this sample, this clone turned up once. The J gene is TRBJ2-1, the V gene TRBV7-3; tentatively, D is TRBD2 (6 bases). V lost 5 bases and J lost 8, with 22 bases in between. CDR1 and CDR2 (germline): SGHTA, FQGTGA. The CDR3 length is 16 residues. The CDR3, as DNA: TGTGCCAGCAGCCCTACCGGGGGTAGGGGCCGGCATGAGCAGTTCTTC. This sequence encodes CASSPTGGRGRHEQFF.

The table lists this clone with a count of one. The V call is TRBV19, the J call TRBJ1-2; 11 bases match TRBD1. Germline loops: CDR1 LNHDA, CDR2 SQIVND (reference sequence). This CDR3 region has 14 residues. Trimming took 4 bases from V and 4 from J; bases not matched to a gene: 2. CDR3 region: CASSTGQGAYGYTF. The CDR3 nucleotides read TGTGCCAGTAGTACCGGACAGGGGGCCTATGGCTACACCTTC. Based on the CDR3 plus reference TRBV19 and TRBJ1-2, the full variable domain is DGGITQSPKYLFRKEGQNVTLSCEQNLNHDAMYWYRQDPGQGLRLIYYSQIVNDFQKGDIAEGYSVSREKKESFPLTVTSAQKNPTAFYLCASSTGQGAYGYTFGSGTRLTVV.

The CDR3 DNA is TGTGCCAGCAGGGCGCTAGCATCCTACGAGCAGTACTTC. The encoded protein is CASRALASYEQYF. The V and J genes are TRBV27 and TRBJ2-7; perhaps TRBD2 as D (5 bases). Germline lookup yields CDR1 MNHEY and CDR2 SMNVEV (reference sequence). This CDR3 is 13 amino acids long. V shed 6 bases and J shed 1 base, with 10 bases lying between them.

This clone has only a few counts. This chain links TRBV18 with TRBJ2-7; D might be TRBD1 (6 bases). The CDR3 covers 15 residues. V lost 4 bases to trimming and J lost 4 bases, with 17 bases between them. From germline, CDR1 is KGHSH and CDR2 LQKENI. The CDR3 sequence is CASSLAGTQGYEQYF. The CDR3, as DNA: TGTGCCAGCTCACTTGCCGGGACACAAGGTTACGAGCAGTACTTC.

The gene calls are TRBV27 and TRBJ2-7; 10 bases fit TRBD2. The germline gives CDR1 MNHEY, CDR2 SMNVEV (reference sequence). The junction had 13 bases not matched to a gene; V was cut back by 5 bases and J by 12 bases. This CDR3 is built from 14 residues. CDR3 sequence (DNA): TGTGCCAGCAGTCCTCGGACTAGCGGCCTCCTCCCGTACTTC. It is translated as CASSPRTSGLLPYF.

The V gene is TRBV5-1, the J gene TRBJ2-1, with D unresolved. The CDR3 loop spans 13 amino acids. Trimming stripped 0 bases from V and 10 bases from J, with 11 bases between. CDR1 is SGHRS and CDR2 is YFSETQ in the germline V gene. The CDR3: CASSLDLRNEQFF. As DNA, the CDR3 is TGCGCCAGCAGCTTGGATCTCAGAAACGAGCAGTTCTTC.

J is TRBJ2-5 and V is TRBV27; D remains ambiguous. Per germline, CDR1 MNHEY and CDR2 SMNVEV (reference sequence). V lost 7 bases and J 4 bases, leaving 19 bases between the germline ends. This CDR3 region has 15 residues. The CDR3 nucleotides are TGTGCCAGCAATCCGGCAGGCCCGAAAGGAGAGACCCAGTACTTC. It codes for CASNPAGPKGETQYF.

V and J are TRBV25-1 and TRBJ1-1; TRBD1 aligns across 10 bases. The CDR3 length is 15 residues. Germline CDR1 reads MGHDK; CDR2 reads SYGVNS. Trimming at V came to 1 base and at J to 3 bases, leaving 2 bases not matched to a gene. CDR3 DNA: TGTGCCAGCAGTGAATGGGGGACAGGGGACACTGAAGCTTTCTTT. Translating gives CASSEWGTGDTEAFF.

This CDR3 is CASSQGGETQYF. The CDR3 DNA reads TGTGCCAGCAGCCAGGGGGGAGAGACCCAGTACTTC. The chain links TRBV7-2 to TRBJ2-5; D might be TRBD1 (7 bases). The germline V gene encodes CDR1 SGHTA and CDR2 FQGNSA. Trimming took 5 bases from V and 4 from J, leaving 8 bases between them. The CDR3 totals 12 residues.

The chain couples TRBV7-2 to TRBJ1-2; 7 bases line up with TRBD1. This CDR3 has 16 amino acids. With V trimmed by 6 bases and J by 1 base, 11 bases remained unmatched. From germline, CDR1 is SGHTA and CDR2 FQGNSA. CDR3 in DNA: TGTGCCAGCAGTTACCATACAGGGGCGATTAACTATGGCTACACCTTC. Protein: CASSYHTGAINYGYTF.

The chain recombines TRBV10-3 with TRBJ1-4, with TRBD1 matching 8 bases. The germline V gene has CDR1 ENHRY and CDR2 SYGVKD. The CDR3 spans 15 residues. The V gene end was trimmed by 0 bases and the J gene end by 7 bases; junction bases not matched to a gene: 4. The CDR3 spells CAISESTGAGEKLFF. CDR3 bases: TGTGCCATCAGTGAGTCGACAGGGGCTGGTGAAAAACTGTTTTTT.

CDR3 DNA: TGTGCCACCAGCAGAGGAGGGGCAGGGGGCTTCGATGAGCAGTTCTTC. The encoded protein is CATSRGGAGGFDEQFF. The genes are TRBV15 and TRBJ2-1; 8 nucleotides match TRBD1. The CDR3 is 16 amino acids. V trimming: 1 base; J trimming: 8 bases; junction bases outside the gene matches: 10. CDR1 is LNHNV, CDR2 YYDKDF, per germline (reference sequence). Looking up the rest from reference TRBV15 and TRBJ2-1 gives the full variable domain: DAMVIQNPRYQVTQFGKPVTLSCSQTLNHNVMYWYQQKSSQAPKLLFHYYDKDFNNEADTPDNFQSRRPNTSFCFLDIRSPGLGDTAMYLCATSRGGAGGFDEQFFGPGTRLTVL.

The chain is built from TRBV28 and TRBJ1-5; possibly TRBD1 for D (5 bases). V was clipped by 3 bases and J by 0 bases, with 12 bases between them. CDR1 is MDHEN, CDR2 SYDVKM, per germline. The CDR3 is made up of 16 amino acids. CDR3 region: CASSFFSDSSNQPQHF. The CDR3 nucleotides read TGTGCCAGCAGTTTCTTCAGCGACAGTAGCAATCAGCCCCAGCATTTT.

V and J are TRBV24-1 and TRBJ1-5, with a possible D match to TRBD1 (5 bases). V was shortened by 4 bases and J by 5 bases, with 11 bases between the two germline ends. The length of the CDR3 is 14 residues. Germline V lookup: CDR1 KGHDR, CDR2 SFDVKD. The CDR3 bases are TGTGCCACCAGTGAGCCGGGACTCGATCAGCCCCAGCATTTT. This codes for CATSEPGLDQPQHF.

The rearrangement joins TRBV5-5 to TRBJ1-2, with 7 bases lining up with TRBD1. Germline V gives CDR1 SGHKS, CDR2 YYEKEE (reference sequence). With 0 bases clipped from V and 8 bases from J, the junction kept 10 bases outside the gene matches. The CDR3 has 15 residues. The chain's CDR3 is CASSLDLQGPQGYTF. The CDR3 DNA reads as TGTGCCAGCAGCTTGGATCTACAGGGGCCACAGGGCTACACCTTC.